A single sample gave rise to the 5 T cell receptor beta chains below, sequenced in a study of OX40 agonist ivuxolimab in advanced cancers. The method was the immunoSEQ multiplex PCR assay. Entries here come from immuneACCESS through TCRdb and include only in-frame sequences with V and J called. Some clones fail to appear in such tables; in the studies checked, an unresolved V gene covers under half of the shortfall, and the cause of the remainder is unknown. The sample table shows 40,000 to 60,000 clones, and over 80% are seen once. The biggest ten clones account for around 25% of the sample. Sequenced here: CD4+ or CD8+ T cells sorted from blood, sampled in a trial of the OX40 agonist ivuxolimab. These TCRs come from an adult with an advanced solid tumor such as melanoma, head and neck, liver or kidney cancer.

J is TRBJ1-2 and V is TRBV27; TRBD1 matches at 8 bases. Germline trimming cut 3 bases from V and 7 bases from J; bases unmatched to any gene: 7. The CDR3 is 14 amino acids. Germline CDR1 MNHEY, CDR2 SMNVEV (reference sequence). The CDR3 sequence is CASSLVGQGGGYTF. The CDR3 DNA follows: TGTGCCAGCAGTTTGGTCGGACAGGGAGGTGGCTACACCTTC.

This sequence joins TRBV30 and TRBJ2-7; tentatively, D is TRBD2 (7 bases). Germline V gene sequence: CDR1 GTSNPN, CDR2 SVGIG (reference sequence). The CDR3 loop spans 14 amino acids. The V gene lost 1 base and the J gene lost 2 bases, with 12 bases spanning the gap. This chain's CDR3 is CAWSAGGGPYEQYF. The CDR3, as DNA: TGTGCCTGGAGTGCTGGGGGGGGGCCCTACGAGCAGTACTTC.

V is TRBV5-6 and J is TRBJ2-1; 9 nucleotides agree with TRBD2. CDR3 size: 15 residues. Germline CDR1 and CDR2: SGHDT and YYEEEE. V trimming: 3 bases; J trimming: 6 bases; junction bases outside the gene matches: 7. DNA of the CDR3: TGTGCCAGCAGCTCGTCTAGCGGGAAGGGCAATGAGCAGTTCTTC. Translating gives CASSSSSGKGNEQFF.

The chain employs TRBV9 and TRBJ2-7, with a tentative D call TRBD2 (6 bases). The CDR3 is made up of 15 amino acids. V lost 4 bases and J 1 base, leaving 15 bases between the germline ends. Germline V gives CDR1 SGDLS, CDR2 YYNGEE. The CDR3 here is CASSPTPGTSYEQYF. In DNA form, the CDR3 reads TGTGCCAGCAGCCCCACACCGGGGACTTCCTACGAGCAGTACTTC.

The V call is TRBV7-8, the J call TRBJ2-5; 15 bases are a match to TRBD2. The CDR3 spans 17 residues. The V gene's germline CDR1 is SGHVS and CDR2 FQNEAQ. After removal of 1 base from V and 5 bases from J, the junction contained 5 bases not matched to a gene. The DNA for the CDR3 is TGTGCCAGCAGCTTAGGAGGACTAGCGGGAGGGCGGGAGACCCAGTACTTC. Protein product: CASSLGGLAGGRETQYF.